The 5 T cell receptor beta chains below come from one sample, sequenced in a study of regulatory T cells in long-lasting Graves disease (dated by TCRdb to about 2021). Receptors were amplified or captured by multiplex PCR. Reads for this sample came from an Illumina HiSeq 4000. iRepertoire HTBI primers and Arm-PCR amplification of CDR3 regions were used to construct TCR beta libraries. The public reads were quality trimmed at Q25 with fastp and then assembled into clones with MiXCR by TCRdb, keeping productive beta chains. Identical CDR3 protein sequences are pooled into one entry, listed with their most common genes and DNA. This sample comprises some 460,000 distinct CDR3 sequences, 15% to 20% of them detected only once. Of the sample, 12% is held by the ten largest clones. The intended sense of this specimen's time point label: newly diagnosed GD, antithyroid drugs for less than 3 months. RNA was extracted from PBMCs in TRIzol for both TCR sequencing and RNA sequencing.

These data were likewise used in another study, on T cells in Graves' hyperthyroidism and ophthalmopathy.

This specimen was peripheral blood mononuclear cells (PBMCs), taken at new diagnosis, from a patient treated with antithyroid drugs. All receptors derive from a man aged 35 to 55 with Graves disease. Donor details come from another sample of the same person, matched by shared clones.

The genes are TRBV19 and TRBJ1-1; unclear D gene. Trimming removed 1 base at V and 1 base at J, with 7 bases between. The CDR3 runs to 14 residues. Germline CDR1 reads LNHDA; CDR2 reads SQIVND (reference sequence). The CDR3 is CASSIGQTNTEAFF. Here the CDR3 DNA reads TGTGCCAGTAGTATAGGGCAGACGAACACTGAAGCTTTCTTT.

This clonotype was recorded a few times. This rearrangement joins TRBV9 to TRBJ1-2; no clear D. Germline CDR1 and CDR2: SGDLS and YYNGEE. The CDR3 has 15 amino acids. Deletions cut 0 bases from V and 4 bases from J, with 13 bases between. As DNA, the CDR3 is TGTGCCAGCAGCGTAGGGGTGCAGGCCCTCTATGGCTACACCTTC. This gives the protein CASSVGVQALYGYTF.

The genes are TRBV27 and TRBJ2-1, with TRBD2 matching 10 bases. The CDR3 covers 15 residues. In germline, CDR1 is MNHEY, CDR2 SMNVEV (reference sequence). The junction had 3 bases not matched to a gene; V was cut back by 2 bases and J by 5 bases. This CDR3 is CASSLKTSGNNEQFF. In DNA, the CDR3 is TGTGCCAGCAGTTTAAAAACTAGCGGGAACAATGAGCAGTTCTTC.

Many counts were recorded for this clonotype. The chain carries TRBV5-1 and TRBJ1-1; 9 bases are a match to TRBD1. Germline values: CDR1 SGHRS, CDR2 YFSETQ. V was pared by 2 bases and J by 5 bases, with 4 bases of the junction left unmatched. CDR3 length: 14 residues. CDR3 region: CASSFGQGRTEAFF. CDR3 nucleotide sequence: TGCGCCAGCAGCTTCGGACAGGGGAGAACTGAAGCTTTCTTT.

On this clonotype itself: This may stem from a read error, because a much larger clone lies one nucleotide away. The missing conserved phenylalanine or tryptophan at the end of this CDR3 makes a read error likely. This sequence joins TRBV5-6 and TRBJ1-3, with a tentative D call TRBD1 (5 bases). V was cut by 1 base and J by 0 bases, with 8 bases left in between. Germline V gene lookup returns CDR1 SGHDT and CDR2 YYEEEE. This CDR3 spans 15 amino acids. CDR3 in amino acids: CASSLHRISGNTIYS. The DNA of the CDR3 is TGTGCCAGCAGCTTGCACAGGATCTCTGGAAACACCATATATTCT.